This T cell receptor beta chain stems from a study of beta chain features in type 1 diabetes. Concerning this clone itself: Its specificity is unknown.

The authors reverse transcribed all of the isolated RNA, so sequencing captured expressed TCRB transcripts. The method was immunoSEQ multiplex PCR; TCRdb's version includes in-frame clones alone and lacks a portion of them. Among 150,000 to 200,000 clones listed, around 8.3% were seen once. Study findings and constraints: In every one of the four CD4+ subsets, TCRB CDR3s were moderately but significantly shorter in Type 1 diabetes patients.

The sequencing input was central memory CD4+ T cells from blood. The clonotype originates from a woman between 18 and 29 years old with type 1 diabetes.

CDR3 region: CASSQDLAGGSYEQYF. The CDR3 nucleotides are TGTGCCAGCAGCCAAGATCTAGCGGGAGGTTCCTACGAGCAGTACTTC. This chain uses TRBV4-2 with TRBJ2-7, with 11 bases fitting TRBD2. The trim removed 0 bases at V and 1 base at J, leaving 2 bases unmatched. Germline V gene lookup returns CDR1 LGHNA and CDR2 YNFKEQ. This CDR3 has 16 residues.